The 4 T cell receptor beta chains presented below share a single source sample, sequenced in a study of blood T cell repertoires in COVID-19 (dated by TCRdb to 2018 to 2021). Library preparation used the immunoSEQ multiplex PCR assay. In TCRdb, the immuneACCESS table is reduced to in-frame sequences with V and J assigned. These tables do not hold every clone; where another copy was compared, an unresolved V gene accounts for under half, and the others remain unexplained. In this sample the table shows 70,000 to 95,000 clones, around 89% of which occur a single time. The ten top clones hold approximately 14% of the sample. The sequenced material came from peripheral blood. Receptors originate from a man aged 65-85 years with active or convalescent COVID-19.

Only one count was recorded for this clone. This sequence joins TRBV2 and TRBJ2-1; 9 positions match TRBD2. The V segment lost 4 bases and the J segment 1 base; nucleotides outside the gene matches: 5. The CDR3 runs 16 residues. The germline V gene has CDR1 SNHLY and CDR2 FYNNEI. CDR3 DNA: TGTGCCAGCAGTGGAGCGAGCGGGAGGTCCTACAATGAGCAGTTCTTC. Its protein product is CASSGASGRSYNEQFF.

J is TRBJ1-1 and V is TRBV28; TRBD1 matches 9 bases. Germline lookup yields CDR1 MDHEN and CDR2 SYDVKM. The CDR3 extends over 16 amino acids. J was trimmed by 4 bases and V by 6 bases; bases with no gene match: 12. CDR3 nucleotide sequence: TGTGCCAGCAGCAATGGCATGTGGACAGGGGCCACTGAAGCTTTCTTT. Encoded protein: CASSNGMWTGATEAFF.

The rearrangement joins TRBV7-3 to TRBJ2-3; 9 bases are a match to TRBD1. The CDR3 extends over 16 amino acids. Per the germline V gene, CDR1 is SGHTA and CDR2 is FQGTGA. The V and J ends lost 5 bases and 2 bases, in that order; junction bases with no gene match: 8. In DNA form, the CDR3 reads TGTGCCAGCAGCCCCGGACAGGGGCCTTCCACAGATACGCAGTATTTT. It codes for CASSPGQGPSTDTQYF.

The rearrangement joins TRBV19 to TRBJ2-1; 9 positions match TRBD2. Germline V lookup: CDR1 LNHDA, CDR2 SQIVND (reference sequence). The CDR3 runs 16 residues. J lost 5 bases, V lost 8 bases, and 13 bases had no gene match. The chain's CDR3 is CASQTGGLAGHNEQFF. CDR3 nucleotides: TGTGCCAGTCAGACCGGGGGACTAGCAGGCCACAATGAGCAGTTCTTC.